The TCR beta chain described here comes from a study of shared clonotypes between healthy human individuals (dated by TCRdb to the early 2020s). With regard to the full study: A couple of women and a few men aged 18 to 49 years were included in the cohort. Blood TCR repertoires of 5 or 6 healthy adults were deeply sequenced to estimate repertoire size and the extent of clonotype sharing between individuals. To increase sequencing depth and limit assay-specific biases, TCR repertoire library preparation and sequencing were carried out by different laboratories using diverse techniques. Per donor, three plates each were used for CD4 naive and CD4 memory, two for CD8 naive, and one for CD8 memory. Each donor's leukapheresis produced roughly between roughly 0.85 and 10 billion PBMCs. What the authors observed across the whole study: Pairwise subsampling led to the expectation that sequencing depth would affect the degree of clonotype sharing among donors. Rarefaction of sorted-subset datasets indicated incomplete sequencing despite the large sequencing depth. Higher generation probabilities were observed for clonotypes shared by all four sorted-subset donors than for non-shared clonotypes. Estimated clonotype richness was generally larger for naive than for memory subsets. When several donors were compared, the shared fraction of clonotypes was about 5% for naive CD4, approximately 3.3% for naive CD8, 2.3% for memory CD4, and 0.35% to 0.5% for memory CD8. Sampling was restricted to blood, and TCR repertoires in tissue are likely to differ from TCR repertoires in blood. The small number of donors limited the genetic and exposure-history diversity represented.

TCR CDR3 regions were amplified from genomic DNA by multiplex PCR using the deep immunoSEQ assay. Extracted genomic DNA from each cell subset was distributed evenly across all wells of several immunoSEQ 96-well plates, and each plate was treated as a replicate. For sorted subsets, about 200 ng genomic DNA, equal to tens of thousands of T cell genomes, was loaded into each replicate PCR. The purified libraries were quantified using a Qubit 3.0 fluorometer, sized with a Bioanalyzer 2100, and then quantified again using the KAPA Library Quantification kit. Every immunoSEQ 96-well plate was sequenced on a separate single-read 150-cycle Illumina NextSeq 550 flow cell. Turning to the authors' computational methods: Because only junctional sequences without quality scores were contained in the immunoSEQ output, filtering matching that applied to full-length reads could not be performed. To assign V/J genes and CDR3, sequences were annotated against IMGT germline references using PyIR, a Python wrapper for IgBLAST v1.9. Any read was removed if the V/J assignment was weak (E-value above 1e-6), the CDR3 was missing, or the read contained stop codons, out-of-frame junctions, or ambiguous translated residues. V3J clonotypes were defined as sequences sharing an identical inferred V gene, J gene, and CDR3 amino acid sequence. To compute the percentage overlap between repertoires, the number of shared unique clonotypes was divided by the size of the smaller repertoire. Richness of each repertoire was evaluated using RTK rarefaction, the Chao1 estimator, and Recon v2.1 estimates of unobserved clonotypes. Generation probabilities for all TCRbeta clonotypes obtained by the gDNA method from a few donors were computed using OLGA. This immuneACCESS table, as held by TCRdb, lists in-frame sequences with V and J called but not all clones. Of the missing ones, under half trace to an unresolved V gene in checked studies; the others have no known cause. V and J calls and clone size are given by that table; D and trimming were obtained from the DNA. For this sample there are about 700,000 clones; around two thirds appear just once. The ten largest clones capture less than 2% of the sample.

To note about this clone: This clone's antigen is unknown. Qualities for individual bases were not recorded, and no much larger clone is one base off.

The CDR3 holds 16 amino acids from the cysteine to the phenylalanine. Just the 48-base CDR3 DNA is kept, in frame starting at base 1. Based on the germline V gene, the CDR1 and CDR2 sequences are SGHRS and YFSETQ. V loses 4 bases at its end and J loses 2 bases; junction bases beyond the gene matches: 7. The donors were healthy, HIV-negative adults who had no recently reported acute infections or vaccinations. Every donor was a Caucasian adult residing in Nashville, Tennessee, USA. CD4+ T cells were enriched by magnetic negative selection; naive cells were then positively selected on CD45RA, and the negative fraction formed the memory subset. Blood was obtained by leukapheresis, after which PBMCs were separated by Ficoll-Histopaque density gradient centrifugation and cryopreserved in liquid nitrogen vapor phase. Analytical flow cytometry was used to check the purity and quantity of each magnetically sorted T cell population. Genomic DNA was isolated from every sorted fraction and measured by UV absorbance on a Nanodrop 2000c.

The sequence links TRBV5-1 to TRBJ2-3, with TRBD2 matching 10 junction bases. This sequence was found in a woman in her twenties or thirties in good health. Sample: memory CD4+ T cells sorted from blood. The cell subset or site label for this specimen denotes: CD45RA-negative fraction. The CDR3 region has the sequence CASSVGTSALTDTQYF. The sequenced DNA: TGCGCCAGCAGCGTCGGGACTAGCGCCCTCACAGATACGCAGTATTTT.